This T cell receptor (beta chain) was observed in a study of response to subunit inactivated influenza vaccine. Study-wide results and limits: T cells newly recruited by each seasonal influenza vaccination are few, the authors suggested.

One entry per CDR3 protein, called by TCRdb with MiXCR from the RT-PCR reads. The table includes 150,000 to 200,000 distinct CDR3 sequences, 9.5% to 13% detected once. Details on this clonotype: Its antigen is not identified.

The CDR3 is made up of 15 amino acids. Per the germline V gene, CDR1 is MNHNS and CDR2 is SASEGT. V shed 4 bases and J shed 0 bases, with 11 bases lying between them. The clonotype originates from a man over 45 who received an inactivated influenza vaccine. The rearrangement links TRBV6-1 to TRBJ2-3, with TRBD1 as a possible D gene (6 bases). The specimen comprised non-naive T cells sorted from PBMCs, sampled more than 35 days after vaccination. The CDR3 bases are TGTGCCAGCAGTGGGCAGGGGCCGAGCACAGATACGCAGTATTTT. This encodes CASSGQGPSTDTQYF.